The clone carrying this TCR beta chain was seen a few times. The V and J ends lost 0 bases and 7 bases respectively, with 12 bases between them. The CDR3 extends over 14 amino acids. The V gene's germline CDR1 is ENHRY and CDR2 SYGVKD. Here immunoSEQ multiplex PCR was the method, and the copy in TCRdb shows in-frame clones only, minus some. The sample has some 42,000 clones; roughly 88% are singletons. This record belongs to a study of blood T cell repertoires in COVID-19. Turning to the study itself: The origin of the acute and convalescent COVID-19 samples was the United States, Italy and Spain. PBMCs, B-cell-depleted T cells, or T cells were the source of the cDNA or gDNA that made up the material.

The TCR comes from a human donor in a cohort sampled during active COVID-19. This chain connects TRBV10-3 to TRBJ1-1; D is possibly TRBD1 (6 bases). Sequencing input: peripheral blood. The CDR3 here is CAISESDRSNEAFF. The CDR3 bases are TGTGCCATCAGTGAGTCAGACAGGAGCAATGAAGCTTTCTTT.